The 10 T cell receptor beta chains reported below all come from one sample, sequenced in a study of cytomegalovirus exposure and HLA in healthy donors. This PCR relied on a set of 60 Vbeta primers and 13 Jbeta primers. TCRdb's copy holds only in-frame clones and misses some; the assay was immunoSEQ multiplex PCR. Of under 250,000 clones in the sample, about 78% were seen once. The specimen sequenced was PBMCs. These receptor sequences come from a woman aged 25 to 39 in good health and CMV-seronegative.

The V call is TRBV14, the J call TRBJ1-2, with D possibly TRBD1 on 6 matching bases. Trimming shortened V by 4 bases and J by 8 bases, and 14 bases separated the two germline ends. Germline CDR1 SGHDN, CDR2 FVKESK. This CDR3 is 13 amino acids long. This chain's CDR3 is CASSRKNRAGYTF. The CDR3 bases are TGTGCCAGCAGCCGAAAAAACAGGGCGGGCTACACCTTC.

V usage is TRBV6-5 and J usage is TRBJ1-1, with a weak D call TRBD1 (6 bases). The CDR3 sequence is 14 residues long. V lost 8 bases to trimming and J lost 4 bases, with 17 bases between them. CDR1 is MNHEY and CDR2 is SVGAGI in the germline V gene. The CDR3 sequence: CASRPSGGGTEAFF. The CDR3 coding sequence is TGTGCCAGCCGCCCGTCGGGGGGCGGCACTGAAGCTTTCTTT.

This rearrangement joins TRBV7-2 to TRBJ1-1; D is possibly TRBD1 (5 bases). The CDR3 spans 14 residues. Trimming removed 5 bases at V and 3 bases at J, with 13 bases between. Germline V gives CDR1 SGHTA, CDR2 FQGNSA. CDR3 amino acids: CASSPTRGDTEAFF. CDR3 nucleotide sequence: TGTGCCAGCAGCCCAACCCGGGGGGACACTGAAGCTTTCTTT. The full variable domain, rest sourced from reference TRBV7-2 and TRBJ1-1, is GAGVSQSPSNKVTEKGKDVELRCDPISGHTALYWYRQSLGQGLEFLIYFQGNSAPDKSGLPSDRFSAERTGGSVSTLTIQRTQQEDSAVYLCASSPTRGDTEAFFGQGTRLTVV.

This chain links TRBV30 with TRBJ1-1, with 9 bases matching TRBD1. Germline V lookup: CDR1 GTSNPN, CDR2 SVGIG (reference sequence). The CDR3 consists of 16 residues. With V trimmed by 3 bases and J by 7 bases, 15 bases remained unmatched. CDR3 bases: TGTGCCTGGAGCGGCTGGGGGGGACAGGGCGTTGGTGAAGCTTTCTTT. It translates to CAWSGWGGQGVGEAFF.

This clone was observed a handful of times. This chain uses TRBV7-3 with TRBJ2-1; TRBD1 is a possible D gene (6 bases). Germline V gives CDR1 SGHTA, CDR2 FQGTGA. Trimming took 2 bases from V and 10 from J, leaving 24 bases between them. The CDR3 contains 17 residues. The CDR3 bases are TGTGCCAGCAGCTTACGGCCAGGGGACGGTATACAAGGGGAGCAGTTCTTC. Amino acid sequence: CASSLRPGDGIQGEQFF.

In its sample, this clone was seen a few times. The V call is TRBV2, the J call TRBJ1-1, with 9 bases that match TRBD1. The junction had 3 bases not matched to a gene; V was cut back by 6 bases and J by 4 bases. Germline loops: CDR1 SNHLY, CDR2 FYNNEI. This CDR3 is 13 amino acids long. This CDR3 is CASRQGAGTEAFF. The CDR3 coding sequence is TGTGCCAGCAGACAGGGGGCAGGCACTGAAGCTTTCTTT.

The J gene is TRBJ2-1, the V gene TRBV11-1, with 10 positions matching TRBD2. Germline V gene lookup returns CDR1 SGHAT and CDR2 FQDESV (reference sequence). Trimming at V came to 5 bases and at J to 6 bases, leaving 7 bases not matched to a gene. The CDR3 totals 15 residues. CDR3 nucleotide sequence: TGTGCCAGCAGCGATTTAGCGGGAGGCGGCAATGAGCAGTTCTTC. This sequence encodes CASSDLAGGGNEQFF. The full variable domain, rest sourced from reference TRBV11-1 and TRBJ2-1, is EAEVAQSPRYKITEKSQAVAFWCDPISGHATLYWYRQILGQGPELLVQFQDESVVDDSQLPKDRFSAERLKGVDSTLKIQPAELGDSAMYLCASSDLAGGGNEQFFGPGTRLTVL.

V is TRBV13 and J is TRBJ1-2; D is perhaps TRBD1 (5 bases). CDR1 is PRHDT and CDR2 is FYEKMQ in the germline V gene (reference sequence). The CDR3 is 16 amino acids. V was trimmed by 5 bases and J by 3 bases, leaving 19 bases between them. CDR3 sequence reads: CASSAQAGRHDYGYTF. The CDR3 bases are TGTGCCAGCAGCGCTCAAGCGGGACGGCATGACTATGGCTACACCTTC.

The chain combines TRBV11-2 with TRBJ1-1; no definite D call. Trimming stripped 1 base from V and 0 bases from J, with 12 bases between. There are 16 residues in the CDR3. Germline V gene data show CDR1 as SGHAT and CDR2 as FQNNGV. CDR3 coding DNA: TGTGCCAGCAGCTTAGTTCCCCACATTCTGAACACTGAAGCTTTCTTT. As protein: CASSLVPHILNTEAFF.

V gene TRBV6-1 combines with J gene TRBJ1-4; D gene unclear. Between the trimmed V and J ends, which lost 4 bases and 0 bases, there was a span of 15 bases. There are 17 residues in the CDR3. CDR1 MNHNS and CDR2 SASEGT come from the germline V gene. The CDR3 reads CASSGHNSLTTNEKLFF. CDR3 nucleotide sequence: TGTGCCAGCAGTGGACACAACAGTCTGACAACTAATGAAAAACTGTTTTTT.